This TCR beta chain was found in a study of blood T cell repertoires in COVID-19. Study background: There were acute and convalescent COVID-19 samples, and they came from the United States, Italy and Spain.

The CDR3 has 19 residues. In germline, CDR1 is SNHLY, CDR2 FYNNEI. The V and J ends lost 8 bases and 2 bases, in that order; junction bases with no gene match: 19. Original processing methods: From reference gene primer amplification, estimates of nucleated cell counts were derived. TCRdb keeps only in-frame clones here, not all; method: immunoSEQ multiplex PCR. Clone size and the V and J calls come from that table; the DNA yielded D and trimming. The sample includes fewer than 60,000 clones, more than 80% of them seen just once. The sample taken for sequencing was peripheral blood. The sequence was collected from a man aged 55 to 70 with acute or convalescent COVID-19. The chain carries TRBV2 and TRBJ2-7, with TRBD2 matching over 12 bases. The CDR3 DNA follows: TGTGCCAGCCGAAGTGTCCCGGGCCTAGCGGGAGGGCAGACCTACGAGCAGTACTTC. Translated, it gives CASRSVPGLAGGQTYEQYF. Full variable domain (missing parts from reference TRBV2 and TRBJ2-7): EPEVTQTPSHQVTQMGQEVILRCVPISNHLYFYWYRQILGQKVEFLVSFYNNEISEKSEIFDDQFSVERPDGSNFTLKIRSTKLEDSAMYFCASRSVPGLAGGQTYEQYFGPGTRLTVT.